The 15 T cell receptor beta chains below were found in one sample sequenced in a study of CD8 T cells in Susac syndrome. An input of about 0.5 to 1 ug of RNA was subjected to reverse transcription using random hexamers. TCRdb reanalysed the immunoSEQ multiplex PCR reads using MiXCR and keeps one entry per CDR3 protein. Of 120,000 to 150,000 distinct CDR3 sequences in the sample, 94% were seen once. Material for sequencing was CD4+ T cells from PBMCs. The source of these receptors is a human donor in good health.

This clonotype was counted a single time. The V gene is TRBV27, the J gene TRBJ1-2; possibly TRBD1 for D (6 bases). The V end was cut by 6 bases, the J end by 4 bases, with 15 bases between. This CDR3 is built from 14 residues. Germline CDR1 reads MNHEY; CDR2 reads SMNVEV (reference sequence). The CDR3 nucleotides read TGTGCCAGCAGGGCGGCGGGGACAAGCTATGGCTACACCTTC. Translation gives CASRAAGTSYGYTF.

The chain recombines TRBV12-3 or TRBV12-4 with TRBJ2-3, with D hard to call. The CDR3 loop spans 13 amino acids. The V and J ends lost 3 bases and 2 bases respectively, with 6 bases between them. Here the CDR3 DNA reads TGTGCCAGCAGTTTCGTTCTCACAGATACGCAGTATTTT. This encodes CASSFVLTDTQYF.

This clonotype occurred a few times. This rearrangement joins TRBV18 to TRBJ2-7; maybe TRBD2 (6 bases). The germline CDR1 and CDR2 sequences are KGHSH and LQKENI. The CDR3 spans 14 residues. Trimming removed 3 bases from V and 1 base from J, with 10 bases in between. This CDR3 reads CASSPERESYEQYF. In DNA form, the CDR3 reads TGTGCCAGCTCACCGGAACGGGAGTCCTACGAGCAGTACTTC.

The gene calls are TRBV3-1 and TRBJ2-1; 10 bases align to TRBD2. V was pared by 0 bases and J by 8 bases, with 10 bases of the junction left unmatched. The CDR3 contains 17 residues. Germline V gene sequence: CDR1 LGHDT, CDR2 YNNKEL (reference sequence). CDR3 amino acids: CASSQEGASGSLDEQFF. As DNA, the CDR3 is TGTGCCAGCAGCCAAGAGGGGGCTAGCGGGAGTCTCGATGAGCAGTTCTTC.

V usage is TRBV18 and J usage is TRBJ2-5; the D call may be TRBD1 or TRBD2 (5 bases each). This CDR3 is 15 amino acids long. V was pared by 2 bases and J by 0 bases, with 10 bases between. CDR1 KGHSH and CDR2 LQKENI come from the germline V gene. CDR3 nucleotide sequence: TGTGCCAGCTCACCATCATCGGGACACCAAGAGACCCAGTACTTC. Translation: CASSPSSGHQETQYF. Complete variable domain (other parts from reference TRBV18 and TRBJ2-5): NAGVMQNPRHLVRRRGQEARLRCSPMKGHSHVYWYRQLPEEGLKFMVYLQKENIIDESGMPKERFSAEFPKEGPSILRIQQVVRGDSAAYFCASSPSSGHQETQYFGPGTRLLVL.

In its sample, this clonotype was seen a few times. The J gene is TRBJ2-2, the V gene TRBV5-6; weak D call: TRBD2 (5 bases). V was cut by 3 bases and J by 7 bases, with 28 bases left in between. Per germline, CDR1 SGHDT and CDR2 YYEEEE. CDR3 size: 19 residues. CDR3 in DNA: TGTGCCAGCAGCTCCGGCCCCCCCGGGTTCCGGGGAGTTGACGGGGAGCTGTTTTTT. It specifies CASSSGPPGFRGVDGELFF.

This chain links TRBV5-1 with TRBJ2-5; tentative D call: TRBD2 (7 bases). Germline CDR1 SGHRS, CDR2 YFSETQ. The germline V and J ends were trimmed by 4 bases and 4 bases, with 14 bases remaining between them. CDR3 length equals 14 residues. CDR3 region: CASSEGGSIETQYF. CDR3 DNA: TGCGCCAGCAGCGAGGGGGGGTCGATAGAGACCCAGTACTTC.

The chain joins TRBV19 to TRBJ2-1, with 9 positions matching TRBD2. V was clipped by 11 bases and J by 5 bases; unmatched bases: 10. Germline assignment: CDR1 LNHDA and CDR2 SQIVND (reference sequence). This CDR3 comprises 14 residues. This CDR3 reads CARSAGGPHNEQFF. The CDR3 bases are TGTGCCCGCTCTGCGGGAGGGCCTCACAATGAGCAGTTCTTC.

The rearrangement links TRBV23-1 to TRBJ1-1; unclear D gene. TRBV23-1 is flagged as an ORF with uncertain function. The V gene lost 4 bases and the J gene lost 4 bases, with 16 bases spanning the gap. This CDR3 comprises 15 residues. In DNA form, the CDR3 reads TGCGCCAGCAGTCGGAGGTCGGATCCCCCCACTGAAGCTTTCTTT. It codes for CASSRRSDPPTEAFF.

This rearrangement joins TRBV12-3 or TRBV12-4 to TRBJ1-2; 8 positions match TRBD1. This CDR3 has 14 residues. V shed 2 bases and J 7 bases; nucleotides not matched to a gene: 6. In nucleotides, the CDR3 is TGTGCCAGCAGTTTATCTGACAGGGGCTCTGGCTACACCTTC. Translated: CASSLSDRGSGYTF.

The J gene is TRBJ1-1, the V gene TRBV2, with D possibly TRBD1 on 6 matching bases. There are 16 residues in the CDR3. The V gene's germline CDR1 is SNHLY and CDR2 FYNNEI. V was shortened by 5 bases and J by 0 bases, with 16 bases between the two germline ends. The CDR3 DNA sequence: TGTGCCAGCAGTCCGCCTCACGGACAGCTGAACACTGAAGCTTTCTTT. It encodes CASSPPHGQLNTEAFF.

This chain connects TRBV7-2 to TRBJ1-5; no firm D call. V lost 5 bases and J lost 4, with 12 bases in between. The germline V gene has CDR1 SGHTA and CDR2 FQGNSA. The CDR3 has 14 amino acids. The CDR3 here is CASSERTGNQPQHF. In nucleotides, the CDR3 is TGTGCCAGCAGCGAGCGGACGGGGAATCAGCCCCAGCATTTT. Variable domain in full (rest from reference TRBV7-2 and TRBJ1-5): GAGVSQSPSNKVTEKGKDVELRCDPISGHTALYWYRQSLGQGLEFLIYFQGNSAPDKSGLPSDRFSAERTGGSVSTLTIQRTQQEDSAVYLCASSERTGNQPQHFGDGTRLSIL.

V gene TRBV29-1 combines with J gene TRBJ1-1; possible D gene TRBD1, 6 bases. The CDR3 runs to 13 residues. V dropped 3 bases and J dropped 5 bases, with 13 bases sitting between them. From germline, CDR1 is SQVTM and CDR2 ANQGSEA. The CDR3 spells CSVDPPGETEAFF. The CDR3 bases are TGCAGCGTTGATCCTCCAGGGGAGACTGAAGCTTTCTTT.

The chain carries TRBV3-1 and TRBJ1-2, with a weak D call TRBD1 (6 bases). Per the germline V gene, CDR1 is LGHDT and CDR2 is YNNKEL (reference sequence). V lost 1 base, J lost 6 bases, and 15 bases lay in between. The CDR3 covers 15 residues. The CDR3 bases are TGTGCCAGCAGCCAAGGGGGACAATCAGCGGATGGCTACACCTTC. This codes for CASSQGGQSADGYTF.

The chain has TRBV15 and TRBJ1-4; no reliable D call. V was pared by 1 base and J by 6 bases, with 6 bases between. Germline V gene lookup returns CDR1 LNHNV and CDR2 YYDKDF (reference sequence). The CDR3 is 13 residues long. CDR3 sequence reads: CATSRGMDEKLFF. In nucleotides, the CDR3 is TGTGCCACCAGCAGAGGTATGGATGAAAAACTGTTTTTT.